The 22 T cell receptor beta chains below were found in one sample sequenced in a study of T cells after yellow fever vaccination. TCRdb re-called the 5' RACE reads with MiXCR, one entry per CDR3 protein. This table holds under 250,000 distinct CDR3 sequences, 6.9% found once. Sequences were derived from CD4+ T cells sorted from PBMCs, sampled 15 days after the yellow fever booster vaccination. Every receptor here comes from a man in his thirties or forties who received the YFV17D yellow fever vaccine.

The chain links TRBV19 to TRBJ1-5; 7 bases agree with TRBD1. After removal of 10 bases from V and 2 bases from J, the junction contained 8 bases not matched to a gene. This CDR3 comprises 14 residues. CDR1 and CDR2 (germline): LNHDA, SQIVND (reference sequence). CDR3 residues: CAISQGGGNQPQHF. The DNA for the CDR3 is TGTGCCATTTCCCAGGGGGGCGGCAATCAGCCCCAGCATTTT.

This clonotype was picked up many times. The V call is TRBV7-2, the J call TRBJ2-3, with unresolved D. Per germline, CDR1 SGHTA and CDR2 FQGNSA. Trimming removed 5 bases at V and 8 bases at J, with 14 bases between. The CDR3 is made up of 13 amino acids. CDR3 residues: CASSVNFYGTQYF. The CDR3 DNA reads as TGTGCCAGCAGCGTGAATTTTTACGGTACGCAGTATTTT.

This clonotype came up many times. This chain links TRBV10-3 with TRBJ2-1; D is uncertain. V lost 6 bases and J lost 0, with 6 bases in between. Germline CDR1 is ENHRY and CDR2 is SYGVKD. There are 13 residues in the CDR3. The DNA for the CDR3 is TGTGCCATCAGCATAGGCTCCTACAATGAGCAGTTCTTC. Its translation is CAISIGSYNEQFF.

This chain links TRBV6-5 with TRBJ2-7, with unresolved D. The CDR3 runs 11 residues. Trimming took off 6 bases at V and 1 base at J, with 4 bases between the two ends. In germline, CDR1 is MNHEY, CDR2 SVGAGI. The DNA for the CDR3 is TGTGCCAGCAGGGATTCCTACGAGCAGTACTTC. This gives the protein CASRDSYEQYF.

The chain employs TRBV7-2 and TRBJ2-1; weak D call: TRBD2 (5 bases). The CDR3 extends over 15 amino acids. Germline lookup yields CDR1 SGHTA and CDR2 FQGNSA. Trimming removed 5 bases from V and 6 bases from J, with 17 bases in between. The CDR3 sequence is CASSRRRTEGNEQFF. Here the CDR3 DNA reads TGTGCCAGCAGCCGAAGGAGGACTGAGGGCAATGAGCAGTTCTTC.

The CDR3, as DNA: TGCGCCAGCGCCGAGGACAGGGGTTTTGAGCAGTTCTTC. This sequence encodes CASAEDRGFEQFF. The chain uses TRBV5-1 and TRBJ2-1; the match to TRBD1 covers 9 bases. Looked up from germline, CDR1 is SGHRS and CDR2 is YFSETQ. V shed 7 bases and J 9 bases; nucleotides not matched to a gene: 8. The CDR3 is 13 amino acids.

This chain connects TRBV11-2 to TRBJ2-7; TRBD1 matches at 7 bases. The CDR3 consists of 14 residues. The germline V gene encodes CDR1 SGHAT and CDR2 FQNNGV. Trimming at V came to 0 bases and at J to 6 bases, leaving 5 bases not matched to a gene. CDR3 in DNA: TGTGCCAGCAGCTTAGAGAGACAGGGTGTCGAGCAGTACTTC. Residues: CASSLERQGVEQYF.

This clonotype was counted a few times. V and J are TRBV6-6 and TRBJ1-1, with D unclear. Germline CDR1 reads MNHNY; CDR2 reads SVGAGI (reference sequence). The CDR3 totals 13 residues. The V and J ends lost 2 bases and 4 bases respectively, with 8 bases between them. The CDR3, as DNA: TGTGCCAGCAGTTACCGGTCAGGCACTGAAGCTTTCTTT. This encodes CASSYRSGTEAFF.

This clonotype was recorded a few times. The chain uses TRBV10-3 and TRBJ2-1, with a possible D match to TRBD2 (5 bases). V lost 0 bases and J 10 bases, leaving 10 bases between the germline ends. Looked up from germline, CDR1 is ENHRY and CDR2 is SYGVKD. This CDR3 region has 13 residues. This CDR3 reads CAISESRVEEQFF. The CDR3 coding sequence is TGTGCCATCAGTGAGTCGCGGGTTGAGGAGCAGTTCTTC.

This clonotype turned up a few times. The chain's CDR3 is CASSLDIYGYTF. CDR3 sequence (DNA): TGTGCCAGCAGCTTAGACATCTATGGCTACACCTTC. V and J are TRBV7-9 and TRBJ1-2; D is undetermined. The V end was cut by 1 base, the J end by 4 bases, with 4 bases between. Germline loops: CDR1 SEHNR, CDR2 FQNEAQ (reference sequence). The CDR3 contains 12 residues.

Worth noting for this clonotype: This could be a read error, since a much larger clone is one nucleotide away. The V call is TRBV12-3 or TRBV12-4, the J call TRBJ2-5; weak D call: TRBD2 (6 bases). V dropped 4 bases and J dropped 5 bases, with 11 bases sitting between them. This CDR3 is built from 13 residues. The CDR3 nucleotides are TGTGCCAGCAGTTCTTGGGAGGACGAGACCCAGTACTTC. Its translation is CASSSWEDETQYF.

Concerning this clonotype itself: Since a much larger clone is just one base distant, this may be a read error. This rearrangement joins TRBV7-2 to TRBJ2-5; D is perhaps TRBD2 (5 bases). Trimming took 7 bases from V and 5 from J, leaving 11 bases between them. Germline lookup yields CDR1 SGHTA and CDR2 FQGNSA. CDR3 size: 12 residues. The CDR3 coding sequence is TGTGCCAGCATCGGACTTGTGGAGACCCAGTACTTC. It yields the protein CASIGLVETQYF.

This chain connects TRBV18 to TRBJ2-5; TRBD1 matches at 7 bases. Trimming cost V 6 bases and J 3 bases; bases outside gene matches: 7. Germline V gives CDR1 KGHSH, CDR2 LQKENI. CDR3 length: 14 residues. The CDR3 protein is CASSHDRAKETQYF. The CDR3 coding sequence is TGTGCCAGCTCTCACGACAGGGCGAAAGAGACCCAGTACTTC.

CDR3 amino acids: CASSEGLAGASFTYEQYF. CDR3 coding DNA: TGTGCCAGCAGTGAGGGACTAGCGGGAGCAAGCTTTACCTACGAGCAGTACTTC. The chain combines TRBV6-1 with TRBJ2-7; 14 bases line up with TRBD2. With 3 bases clipped from V and 2 bases from J, the junction kept 9 bases outside the gene matches. Germline CDR1 is MNHNS and CDR2 is SASEGT. The CDR3 consists of 18 residues.

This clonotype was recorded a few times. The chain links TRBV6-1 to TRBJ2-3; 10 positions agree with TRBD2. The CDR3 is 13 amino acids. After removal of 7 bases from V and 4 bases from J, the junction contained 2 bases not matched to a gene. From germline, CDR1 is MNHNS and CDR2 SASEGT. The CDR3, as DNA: TGTGCCAGCACCCTAGCGGGAGCAGATACGCAGTATTTT. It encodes CASTLAGADTQYF.

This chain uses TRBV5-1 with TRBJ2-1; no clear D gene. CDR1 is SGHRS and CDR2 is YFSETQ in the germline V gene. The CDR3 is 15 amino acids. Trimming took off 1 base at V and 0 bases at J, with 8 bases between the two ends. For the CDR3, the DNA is TGCGCCAGCAGCTTGCCAGCGAGCTCCTACAATGAGCAGTTCTTC. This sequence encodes CASSLPASSYNEQFF.

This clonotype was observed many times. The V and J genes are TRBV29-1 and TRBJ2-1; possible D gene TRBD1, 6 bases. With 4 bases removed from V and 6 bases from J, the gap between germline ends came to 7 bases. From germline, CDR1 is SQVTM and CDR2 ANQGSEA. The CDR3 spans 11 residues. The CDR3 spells CSVAQGNEQFF. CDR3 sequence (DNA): TGCAGCGTTGCACAGGGCAATGAGCAGTTCTTC.

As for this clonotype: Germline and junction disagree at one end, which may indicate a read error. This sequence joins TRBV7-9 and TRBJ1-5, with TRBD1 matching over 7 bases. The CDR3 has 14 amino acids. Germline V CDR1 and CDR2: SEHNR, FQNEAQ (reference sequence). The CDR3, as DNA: TGTGCCAGCAGCTCACAGGGGATCGGTCAGCCCCAGCTTTTT. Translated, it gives CASSSQGIGQPQLF.

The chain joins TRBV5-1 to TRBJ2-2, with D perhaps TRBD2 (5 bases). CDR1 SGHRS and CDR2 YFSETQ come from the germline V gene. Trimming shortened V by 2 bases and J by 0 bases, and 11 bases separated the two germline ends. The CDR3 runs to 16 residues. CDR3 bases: TGCGCCAGCAGCTTTGAAGGAGGCGCGAACACCGGGGAGCTGTTTTTT. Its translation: CASSFEGGANTGELFF.

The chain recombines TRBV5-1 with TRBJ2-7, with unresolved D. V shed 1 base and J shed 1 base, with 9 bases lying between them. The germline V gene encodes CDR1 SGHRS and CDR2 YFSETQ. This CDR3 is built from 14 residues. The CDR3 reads CASSLFAESYEQYF. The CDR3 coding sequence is TGCGCCAGCAGCTTGTTCGCGGAGTCCTACGAGCAGTACTTC.

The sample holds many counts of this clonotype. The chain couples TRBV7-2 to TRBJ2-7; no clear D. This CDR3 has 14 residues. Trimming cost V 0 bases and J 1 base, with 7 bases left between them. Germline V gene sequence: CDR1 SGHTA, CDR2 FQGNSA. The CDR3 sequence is CASSLARTSYEQYF. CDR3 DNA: TGTGCCAGCAGCTTAGCGAGGACGTCCTACGAGCAGTACTTC. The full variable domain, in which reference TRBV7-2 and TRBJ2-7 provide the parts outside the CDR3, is GAGVSQSPSNKVTEKGKDVELRCDPISGHTALYWYRQSLGQGLEFLIYFQGNSAPDKSGLPSDRFSAERTGGSVSTLTIQRTQQEDSAVYLCASSLARTSYEQYFGPGTRLTVT.

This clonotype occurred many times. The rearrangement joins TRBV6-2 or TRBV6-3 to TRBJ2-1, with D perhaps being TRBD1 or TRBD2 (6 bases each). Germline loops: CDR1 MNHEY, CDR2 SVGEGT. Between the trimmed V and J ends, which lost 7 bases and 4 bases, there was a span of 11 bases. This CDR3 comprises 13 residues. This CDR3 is CASIRGGYNEQFF. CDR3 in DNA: TGTGCCAGCATAAGAGGGGGGTACAATGAGCAGTTCTTC.